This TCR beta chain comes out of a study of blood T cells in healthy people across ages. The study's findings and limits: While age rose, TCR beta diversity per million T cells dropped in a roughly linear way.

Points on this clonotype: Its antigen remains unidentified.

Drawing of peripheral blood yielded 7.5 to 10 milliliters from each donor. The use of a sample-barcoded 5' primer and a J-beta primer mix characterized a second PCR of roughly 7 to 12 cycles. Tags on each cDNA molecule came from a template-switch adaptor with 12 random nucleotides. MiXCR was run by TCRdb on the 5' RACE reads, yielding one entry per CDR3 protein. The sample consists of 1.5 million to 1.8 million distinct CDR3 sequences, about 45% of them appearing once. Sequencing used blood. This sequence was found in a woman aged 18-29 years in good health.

DNA for the CDR3: TGTGCCAGCAGCTTAATGATCGGGTACAATGAGCAGTTCTTC. Its translation: CASSLMIGYNEQFF. The chain carries TRBV7-3 and TRBJ2-1; D unresolved. V lost 1 base to trimming and J lost 4 bases, with 8 bases between them. Germline V CDR1 and CDR2: SGHTA, FQGTGA. This CDR3 contains 14 residues. Looking up the rest from reference TRBV7-3 and TRBJ2-1 gives the full variable domain: GAGVSQTPSNKVTEKGKYVELRCDPISGHTALYWYRQSLGQGPEFLIYFQGTGAADDSGLPNDRFFAVRPEGSVSTLKIQRTERGDSAVYLCASSLMIGYNEQFFGPGTRLTVL.